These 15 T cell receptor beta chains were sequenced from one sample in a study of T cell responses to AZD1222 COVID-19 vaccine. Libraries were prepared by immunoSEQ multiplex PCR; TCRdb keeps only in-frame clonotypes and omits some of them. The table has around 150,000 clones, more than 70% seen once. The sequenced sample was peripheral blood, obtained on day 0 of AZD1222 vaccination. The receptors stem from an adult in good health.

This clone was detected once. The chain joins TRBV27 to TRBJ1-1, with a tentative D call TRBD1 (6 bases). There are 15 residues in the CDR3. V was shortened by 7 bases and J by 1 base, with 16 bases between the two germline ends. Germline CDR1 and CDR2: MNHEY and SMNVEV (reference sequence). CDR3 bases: TGTGCCAGCAACCGGGGAAGGACAGAGAACACTGAAGCTTTCTTT. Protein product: CASNRGRTENTEAFF.

CDR3 region: CASSGQGAFSGNTIYF. CDR3 coding DNA: TGTGCCAGCAGTGGACAGGGGGCCTTTTCTGGAAACACCATATATTTT. The chain couples TRBV2 to TRBJ1-3, with 10 bases fitting TRBD1. The germline gives CDR1 SNHLY, CDR2 FYNNEI. V trimming: 4 bases; J trimming: 1 base; junction bases outside the gene matches: 4. The CDR3 runs 16 residues.

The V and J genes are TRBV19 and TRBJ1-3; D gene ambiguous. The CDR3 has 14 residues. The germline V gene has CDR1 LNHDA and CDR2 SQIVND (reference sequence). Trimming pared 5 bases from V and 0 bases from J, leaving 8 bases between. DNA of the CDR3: TGTGCCAGTAGTCTGGGAGACTCTGGAAACACCATATATTTT. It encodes CASSLGDSGNTIYF.

The CDR3 DNA reads as TGCGCCAGCAGCCTGGGAAGACAGGGGCGGGAAAAACTGTTTTTT. It specifies CASSLGRQGREKLFF. The rearrangement joins TRBV5-1 to TRBJ1-4, with 8 bases identical to TRBD1. Germline CDR1 is SGHRS and CDR2 is YFSETQ. The CDR3 contains 15 residues. Unmatched junction bases numbered 10, after V lost 4 bases and J lost 8 bases.

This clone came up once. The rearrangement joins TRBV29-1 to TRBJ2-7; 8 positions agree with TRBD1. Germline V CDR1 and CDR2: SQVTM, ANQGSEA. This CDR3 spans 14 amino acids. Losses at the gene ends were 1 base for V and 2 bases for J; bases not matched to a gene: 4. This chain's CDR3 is CSVEAGTGAYEQYF. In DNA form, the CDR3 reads TGCAGCGTTGAAGCGGGGACAGGAGCCTACGAGCAGTACTTC.

In nucleotides, the CDR3 is TGTGCCAGTAGTATAAGCGGGGGACTCACAGATACGCAGTATTTT. Amino acids: CASSISGGLTDTQYF. The V gene is TRBV19, the J gene TRBJ2-3, with 8 nucleotides matching TRBD2. This CDR3 comprises 15 residues. Germline CDR1 and CDR2: LNHDA and SQIVND (reference sequence). With 2 bases clipped from V and 2 bases from J, the junction kept 3 bases outside the gene matches.

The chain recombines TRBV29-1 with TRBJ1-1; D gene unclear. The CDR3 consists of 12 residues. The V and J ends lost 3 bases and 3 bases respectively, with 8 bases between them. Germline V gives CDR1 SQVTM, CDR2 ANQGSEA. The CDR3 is CSVEYGDTEAFF. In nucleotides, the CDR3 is TGCAGCGTTGAGTATGGCGACACTGAAGCTTTCTTT.

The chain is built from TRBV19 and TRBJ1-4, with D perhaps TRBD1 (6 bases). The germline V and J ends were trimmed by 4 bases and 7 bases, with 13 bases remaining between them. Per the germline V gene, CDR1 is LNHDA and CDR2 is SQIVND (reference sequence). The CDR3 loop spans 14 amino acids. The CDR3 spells CASSTGEGSEKLFF. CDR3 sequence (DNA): TGTGCCAGTAGTACAGGGGAAGGGAGTGAAAAACTGTTTTTT. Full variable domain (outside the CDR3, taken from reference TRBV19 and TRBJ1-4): DGGITQSPKYLFRKEGQNVTLSCEQNLNHDAMYWYRQDPGQGLRLIYYSQIVNDFQKGDIAEGYSVSREKKESFPLTVTSAQKNPTAFYLCASSTGEGSEKLFFGSGTQLSVL.

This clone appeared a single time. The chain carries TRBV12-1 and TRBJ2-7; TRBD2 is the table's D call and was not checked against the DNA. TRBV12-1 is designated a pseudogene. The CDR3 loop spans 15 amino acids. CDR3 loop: CATIPEGNLSYEQYF. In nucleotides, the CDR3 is TGTGCCACCATCCCGGAGGGGAACCTCTCCTACGAGCAGTACTTC.

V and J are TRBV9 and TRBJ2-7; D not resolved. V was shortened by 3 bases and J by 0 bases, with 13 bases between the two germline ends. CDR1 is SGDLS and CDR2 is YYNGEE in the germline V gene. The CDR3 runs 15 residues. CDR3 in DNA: TGTGCCAGCAGCGGACCCCTGGATTCCTCCTACGAGCAGTACTTC. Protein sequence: CASSGPLDSSYEQYF.

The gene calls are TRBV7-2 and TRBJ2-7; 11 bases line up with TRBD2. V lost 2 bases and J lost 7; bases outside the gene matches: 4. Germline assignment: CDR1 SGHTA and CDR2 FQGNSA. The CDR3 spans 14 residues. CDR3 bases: TGTGCCAGCAGCTTAACTAGCGGGAGAGGAGAGCAGTACTTC. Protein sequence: CASSLTSGRGEQYF. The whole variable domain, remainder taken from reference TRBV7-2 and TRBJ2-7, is GAGVSQSPSNKVTEKGKDVELRCDPISGHTALYWYRQSLGQGLEFLIYFQGNSAPDKSGLPSDRFSAERTGGSVSTLTIQRTQQEDSAVYLCASSLTSGRGEQYFGPGTRLTVT.

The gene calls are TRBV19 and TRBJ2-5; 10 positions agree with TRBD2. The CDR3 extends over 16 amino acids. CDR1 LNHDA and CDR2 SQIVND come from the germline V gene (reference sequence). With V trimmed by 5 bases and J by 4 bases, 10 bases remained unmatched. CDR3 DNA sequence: TGTGCCAGTAGTCTCAGCGGGGGGGCCCCCCCAGAGACCCAGTACTTC. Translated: CASSLSGGAPPETQYF.

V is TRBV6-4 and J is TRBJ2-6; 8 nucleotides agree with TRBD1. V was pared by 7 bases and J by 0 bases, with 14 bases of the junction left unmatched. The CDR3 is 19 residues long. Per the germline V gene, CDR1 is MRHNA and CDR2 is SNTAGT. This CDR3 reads CASTPPPGGKSSGANVLTF. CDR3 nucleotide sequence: TGTGCCAGCACTCCACCCCCAGGGGGCAAATCCTCTGGGGCCAACGTCCTGACTTTC.

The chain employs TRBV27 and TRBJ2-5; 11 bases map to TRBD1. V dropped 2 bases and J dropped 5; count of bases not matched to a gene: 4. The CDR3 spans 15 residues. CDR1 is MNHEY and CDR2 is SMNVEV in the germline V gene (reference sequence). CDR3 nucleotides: TGTGCCAGCAGTTTAGGACAGGGGGCTAAGGAGACCCAGTACTTC. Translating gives CASSLGQGAKETQYF.

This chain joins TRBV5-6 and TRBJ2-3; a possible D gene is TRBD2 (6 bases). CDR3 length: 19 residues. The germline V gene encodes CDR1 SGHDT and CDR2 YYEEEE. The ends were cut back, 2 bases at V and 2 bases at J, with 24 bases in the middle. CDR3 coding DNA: TGTGCCAGCAGCTTTTTGGACACACTAGCTACGAATTTCACAGATACGCAGTATTTT. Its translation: CASSFLDTLATNFTDTQYF.